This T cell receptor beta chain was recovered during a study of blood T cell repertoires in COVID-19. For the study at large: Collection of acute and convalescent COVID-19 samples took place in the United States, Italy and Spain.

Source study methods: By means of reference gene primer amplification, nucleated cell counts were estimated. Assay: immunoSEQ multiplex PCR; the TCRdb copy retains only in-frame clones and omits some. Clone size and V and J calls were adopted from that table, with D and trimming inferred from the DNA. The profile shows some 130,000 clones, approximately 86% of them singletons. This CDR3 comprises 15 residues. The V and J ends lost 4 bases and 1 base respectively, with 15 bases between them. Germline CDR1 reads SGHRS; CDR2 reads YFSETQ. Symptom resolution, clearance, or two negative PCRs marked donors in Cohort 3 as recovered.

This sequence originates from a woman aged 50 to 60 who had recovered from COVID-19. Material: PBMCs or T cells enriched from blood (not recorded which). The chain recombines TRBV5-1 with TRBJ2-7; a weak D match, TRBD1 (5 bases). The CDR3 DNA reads TGCGCCAGCAGCCCGTTGGCAGGGCTGTCCTACGAGCAGTACTTC. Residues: CASSPLAGLSYEQYF.